These 26 T cell receptor beta chains were all obtained from the same sample, sequenced in a study of T cell repertoires in cytomegalovirus infection. Their specific antigens are unknown. Each CDR3 protein gets one entry after TCRdb re-called the reads with MiXCR. The table records around 430,000 distinct CDR3 sequences, 40% to 50% of them present only once. Specimen: cultured PBMCs, collected from culture after CMV antigen stimulation. All receptors come from a human donor in good health (CMV status not recorded). Some clones in this sample may be carry-over from other donors' samples.

This clonotype was observed at least ten times. The chain links TRBV7-2 to TRBJ2-2, with TRBD1 identical over 7 bases. The CDR3 runs to 16 residues. Per germline, CDR1 SGHTA and CDR2 FQGNSA. The V gene end was trimmed by 5 bases and the J gene end by 4 bases; junction bases not matched to a gene: 10. The CDR3 reads CASSRPGQILTGELFF. CDR3 in DNA: TGTGCCAGCAGCCGACCGGGACAGATACTCACCGGGGAGCTGTTTTTT.

The chain employs TRBV7-8 and TRBJ2-5; the match to TRBD1 covers 7 bases. Germline assignment: CDR1 SGHVS and CDR2 FQNEAQ. With 3 bases clipped from V and 7 bases from J, the junction kept 14 bases outside the gene matches. The CDR3 runs 16 residues. DNA for the CDR3: TGTGCCAGCAGCTTCTGGTCACAGGGGAATGTAGGGACCCAGTACTTC. Translating it yields CASSFWSQGNVGTQYF.

This rearrangement joins TRBV7-6 to TRBJ2-2; D is undetermined. The CDR3 extends over 14 amino acids. Germline values: CDR1 SGHVS, CDR2 FNYEAQ. V lost 6 bases, J lost 8 bases, and 16 bases lay in between. In DNA, the CDR3 is TGTGCCAGCAGTTTTTCGGAATCTGTGGGGGAGCTGTTTTTT. This gives the protein CASSFSESVGELFF.

This clonotype has a single count. The gene calls are TRBV12-3 or TRBV12-4 and TRBJ1-6, with 9 bases aligning to TRBD1. The CDR3 sequence is 16 residues long. Unmatched junction bases numbered 6, after V lost 1 base and J lost 8 bases. CDR3 in amino acids: CASSLGGDRAYSPLHF. CDR3 in DNA: TGTGCCAGCAGTTTAGGGGGGGACAGGGCTTATTCACCCCTCCACTTT.

A few counts support this clonotype. V gene TRBV7-2 combines with J gene TRBJ1-1; weak D call: TRBD1 (5 bases). The CDR3 consists of 15 residues. V was cut by 3 bases and J by 3 bases, with 14 bases left in between. Germline CDR1 SGHTA, CDR2 FQGNSA. The CDR3 here is CASSFGTLGYTEAFF. In DNA form, the CDR3 reads TGTGCCAGCAGCTTTGGGACCCTCGGGTACACTGAAGCTTTCTTT.

This clonotype was seen just once. The chain combines TRBV2 with TRBJ2-7; no definite D call. The germline gives CDR1 SNHLY, CDR2 FYNNEI. V dropped 3 bases and J dropped 3 bases, with 12 bases sitting between them. The CDR3 is made up of 14 amino acids. The CDR3 DNA reads as TGTGCCAGCAGTGATAGTAGGGAACACTACGAGCAGTACTTC. Protein product: CASSDSREHYEQYF.

J is TRBJ1-2 and V is TRBV7-2; D not certain. The CDR3 has 14 amino acids. Germline-derived CDR1 and CDR2 are SGHTA and FQGNSA. Trimming removed 1 base from V and 7 bases from J, with 13 bases in between. CDR3 residues: CASSLVGVFLGYTF. The CDR3 bases are TGTGCCAGCAGCTTAGTTGGGGTCTTTCTTGGCTACACCTTC.

The table lists this clonotype with a few counts. This chain joins TRBV19 and TRBJ1-1; TRBD1 might be the D (5 bases). Trimming pared 4 bases from V and 3 bases from J, leaving 21 bases between. This CDR3 region has 17 residues. Germline V lookup: CDR1 LNHDA, CDR2 SQIVND (reference sequence). The chain's CDR3 is CASSNRGQALGDTEAFF. The DNA for the CDR3 is TGTGCCAGTAGTAATCGCGGGCAGGCCCTGGGGGACACTGAAGCTTTCTTT.

The V gene is TRBV18, the J gene TRBJ2-7; TRBD1 is a possible D gene (6 bases). The V and J ends lost 4 bases and 3 bases respectively, with 16 bases between them. Germline CDR1 reads KGHSH; CDR2 reads LQKENI. The CDR3 extends over 15 amino acids. CDR3 sequence: CASSRVGTPVYEQYF. CDR3 sequence (DNA): TGTGCCAGCTCACGCGTAGGGACACCAGTCTACGAGCAGTACTTC.

In this sample, this clonotype turned up a few times. This sequence joins TRBV7-2 and TRBJ2-7; D is unclear. Germline CDR1 and CDR2: SGHTA and FQGNSA. V lost 4 bases to trimming and J lost 2 bases, with 9 bases between them. This CDR3 region has 13 residues. CDR3 bases: TGTGCCAGCAGCTCCATCGCGACCTACGAGCAGTACTTC. Its translation is CASSSIATYEQYF.

This chain uses TRBV7-2 with TRBJ2-3; perhaps TRBD1 as D (5 bases). Germline CDR1 and CDR2: SGHTA and FQGNSA. CDR3 length equals 16 residues. V lost 3 bases to trimming and J lost 1 base, with 14 bases between them. The CDR3 nucleotides are TGTGCCAGCAGCTTCAGGGCTCGCGCCGGCACAGATACGCAGTATTTT. This codes for CASSFRARAGTDTQYF. Full variable domain (missing parts from reference TRBV7-2 and TRBJ2-3): GAGVSQSPSNKVTEKGKDVELRCDPISGHTALYWYRQSLGQGLEFLIYFQGNSAPDKSGLPSDRFSAERTGGSVSTLTIQRTQQEDSAVYLCASSFRARAGTDTQYFGPGTRLTVL.

The chain links TRBV14 to TRBJ2-7; 11 bases line up with TRBD2. Germline assignment: CDR1 SGHDN and CDR2 FVKESK. The V and J ends lost 4 bases and 3 bases, in that order; junction bases with no gene match: 5. The CDR3 has 15 residues. The CDR3 sequence is CASSLLGTSGYEQYF. In DNA, the CDR3 is TGTGCCAGCAGCCTCTTAGGGACTAGCGGCTACGAGCAGTACTTC.

CDR3 in DNA: TGTGCCAGCAGCCCTGGAGGGATTTCGGCAGAAGCTTTCTTT. Its translation is CASSPGGISAEAFF. The V call is TRBV7-9, the J call TRBJ1-1, with D uncertain. The CDR3 sequence is 14 residues long. Germline values: CDR1 SEHNR, CDR2 FQNEAQ (reference sequence). Trimming shortened V by 5 bases and J by 8 bases, and 18 bases separated the two germline ends.

The V and J genes are TRBV3-1 and TRBJ2-7; tentative D call: TRBD2 (6 bases). The V end was cut by 3 bases, the J end by 2 bases, with 11 bases between. Germline lookup yields CDR1 LGHDT and CDR2 YNNKEL (reference sequence). CDR3 length equals 14 residues. The CDR3, as DNA: TGTGCCAGCAGCCAGGTAGCGGAGGCCTACGAGCAGTACTTC. Protein sequence: CASSQVAEAYEQYF.

At least ten counts were recorded for this clonotype. The J gene is TRBJ2-3, the V gene TRBV7-9; TRBD1 or TRBD2 may be the D gene (5 bases each). Germline V gives CDR1 SEHNR, CDR2 FQNEAQ (reference sequence). V lost 1 base to trimming and J lost 5 bases, with 10 bases between them. CDR3 size: 14 residues. The DNA of the CDR3 is TGTGCCAGCAGCTTAGTGTCAGGGAGAGATACGCAGTATTTT. Translated: CASSLVSGRDTQYF.

This clonotype was recorded a few times. The V gene is TRBV7-2, the J gene TRBJ2-1, with 15 bases fitting TRBD2. Germline assignment: CDR1 SGHTA and CDR2 FQGNSA. Trimming removed 0 bases from V and 8 bases from J; junction bases left unmatched: 8. CDR3 size: 18 residues. Here the CDR3 DNA reads TGTGCCAGCAGCTTAGCTAGGACTAGCGGGGGGGCCAAGGATGAGCAGTTCTTC. Residues: CASSLARTSGGAKDEQFF.

The rearrangement links TRBV6-2 or TRBV6-3 to TRBJ2-5, with 15 nucleotides matching TRBD2. With 9 bases clipped from V and 5 bases from J, the junction kept 7 bases outside the gene matches. This CDR3 has 15 amino acids. The V gene's germline CDR1 is MNHEY and CDR2 SVGEGT. The chain's CDR3 is CASLGLAGGGETQYF. CDR3 coding DNA: TGTGCCAGTCTGGGACTAGCGGGAGGTGGTGAGACCCAGTACTTC.

About this clonotype: This may stem from a read error, because a much larger clone lies one nucleotide away. Because it lacks the conserved phenylalanine or tryptophan at the end, this CDR3 is likely a read error. The V gene is TRBV7-2, the J gene TRBJ2-5, with 10 bases identical to TRBD2. Per germline, CDR1 SGHTA and CDR2 FQGNSA. The ends lost 4 bases at V and 2 bases at J; junction bases unmatched: 19. The CDR3 is made up of 20 amino acids. The CDR3 nucleotides are TGTGCCAGCAGCTACTTAGGAATCACTAGCGGGGTTCGTACACAAGAGACCCAGTACCTC. Its translation is CASSYLGITSGVRTQETQYL.

This clonotype was found a few times. V and J are TRBV27 and TRBJ1-5; no clear D gene. Germline loops: CDR1 MNHEY, CDR2 SMNVEV (reference sequence). Between the trimmed V and J ends, which lost 5 bases and 9 bases, there was a span of 14 bases. The CDR3 runs 13 residues. The CDR3 sequence is CASSLNRETPQHF. CDR3 sequence (DNA): TGTGCCAGCAGTCTCAACCGGGAAACGCCCCAGCATTTT.

V and J are TRBV6-2 or TRBV6-3 and TRBJ2-4; D gene ambiguous. With 2 bases removed from V and 8 bases from J, the gap between germline ends came to 4 bases. Germline CDR1 and CDR2: MNHEY and SVGEGT. The CDR3 runs 11 residues. The CDR3 spells CASSYQHIQYF. In DNA, the CDR3 is TGTGCCAGCAGTTACCAACACATTCAGTACTTC.

This clonotype was seen at least ten times. The chain couples TRBV7-2 to TRBJ1-6, with D perhaps TRBD1 (5 bases). Germline V gives CDR1 SGHTA, CDR2 FQGNSA. Trimming shortened V by 6 bases and J by 8 bases, and 14 bases separated the two germline ends. This CDR3 region has 14 residues. CDR3 nucleotide sequence: TGTGCCAGCAGGCCTGGGGGGGGGGATTCACCCCTCCACTTT. Encoded protein: CASRPGGGDSPLHF.

This clonotype was counted a single time. This chain links TRBV5-4 with TRBJ1-2; D unresolved. This CDR3 has 14 amino acids. CDR1 SGHNT and CDR2 YYREEE come from the germline V gene (reference sequence). Trimming removed 6 bases at V and 3 bases at J, with 15 bases between. The CDR3 loop reads CASTWRSLDYGYTF. DNA for the CDR3: TGTGCCAGCACCTGGCGGAGTTTGGACTATGGCTACACCTTC. Supplemented by reference TRBV5-4 and TRBJ1-2, the full variable domain reads ETGVTQSPTHLIKTRGQQVTLRCSSQSGHNTVSWYQQALGQGPQFIFQYYREEENGRGNFPPRFSGLQFPNYSSELNVNALELDDSALYLCASTWRSLDYGYTFGSGTRLTVV.

The chain recombines TRBV4-1 with TRBJ2-1; 13 positions match TRBD2. The CDR3 length is 15 residues. V was clipped by 4 bases and J by 9 bases; unmatched bases: 6. Germline V CDR1 and CDR2: MGHRA, YSYEKL. CDR3 sequence: CASSLLAGGPGEQFF. For the CDR3, the DNA is TGCGCCAGCAGCCTACTAGCGGGAGGGCCCGGTGAGCAGTTCTTC.

In DNA form, the CDR3 reads TGTGCCAGCAGCTTGGTTGGTTCGCGTCTTGAGACCCAGTACTTC. This translates into CASSLVGSRLETQYF. The J gene is TRBJ2-5, the V gene TRBV5-4; no definite D call. Trimming cost V 0 bases and J 5 bases, with 14 bases left between them. Germline CDR1 is SGHNT and CDR2 is YYREEE (reference sequence). CDR3 length: 15 amino acids.

This clonotype was seen a handful of times. With a much larger clone just one base away, this may be a read error. V is TRBV7-9 and J is TRBJ1-1, with a tentative D call TRBD1 (6 bases). Germline V gene lookup returns CDR1 SEHNR and CDR2 FQNEAQ (reference sequence). The ends were cut back, 4 bases at V and 2 bases at J, with 8 bases in the middle. There are 13 residues in the CDR3. The CDR3 spells CASSSDSNTEAFF. The CDR3 DNA reads TGTGCCAGCAGCTCGGACAGCAACACTGAAGCTTTCTTT.

This sequence joins TRBV6-1 and TRBJ2-3; D perhaps matches TRBD2 (5 bases). The germline V and J ends were trimmed by 4 bases and 5 bases, with 13 bases remaining between them. Germline V CDR1 and CDR2: MNHNS, SASEGT. The CDR3 is 14 residues long. The CDR3 nucleotides read TGTGCCAGCAGTGCTACGGGATTTGGAGATACGCAGTATTTT. Protein sequence: CASSATGFGDTQYF.